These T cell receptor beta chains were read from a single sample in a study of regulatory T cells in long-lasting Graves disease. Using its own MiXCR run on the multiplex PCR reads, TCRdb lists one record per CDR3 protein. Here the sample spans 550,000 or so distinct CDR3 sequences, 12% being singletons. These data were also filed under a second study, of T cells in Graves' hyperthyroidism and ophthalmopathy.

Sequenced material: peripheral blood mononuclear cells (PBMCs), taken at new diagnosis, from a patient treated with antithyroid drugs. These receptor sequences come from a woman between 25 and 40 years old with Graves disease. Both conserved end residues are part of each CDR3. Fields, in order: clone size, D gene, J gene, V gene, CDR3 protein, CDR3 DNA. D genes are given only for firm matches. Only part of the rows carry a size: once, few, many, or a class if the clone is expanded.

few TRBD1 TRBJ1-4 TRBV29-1 CSGTTGVNEKLFF TGCAGCGGGACGACAGGGGTTAATGAAAAACTGTTTTTT
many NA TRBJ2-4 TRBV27 CASSDDSNIQYF TGTGCCAGCAGCGATGACAGCAACATTCAGTACTTC
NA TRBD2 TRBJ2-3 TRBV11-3 CASSSLTSDENTQYF TGTGCCAGCAGTTCACTGACTAGCGACGAAAATACGCAGTATTTT
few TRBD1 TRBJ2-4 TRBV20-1 CSASRGQGWGNIQYF TGCAGTGCTAGCAGGGGGCAAGGGTGGGGAAACATTCAGTACTTC
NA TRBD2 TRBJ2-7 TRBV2 CASSARTSGNYEQYF TGTGCCAGCAGCGCTCGGACTAGCGGGAACTACGAGCAGTACTTC
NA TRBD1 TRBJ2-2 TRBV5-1 CASRTGTGGPGELFF TGCGCCAGCCGGACGGGGACAGGGGGCCCCGGGGAGCTGTTTTTT
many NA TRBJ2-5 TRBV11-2 CASSLSVSKGTQYF TGTGCCAGCAGCTTATCCGTCAGTAAAGGGACCCAGTACTTC
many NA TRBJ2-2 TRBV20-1 CSALSLPGELFF TGCAGTGCTCTCAGCTTGCCCGGGGAGCTGTTTTTT
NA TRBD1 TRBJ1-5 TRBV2 CASRWGQGILSNQPQHF TGTGCCAGCAGATGGGGACAGGGAATTTTGAGCAATCAGCCCCAGCATTTT
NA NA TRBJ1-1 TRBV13 CASSAQMGAEAFF TGTGCCAGCAGCGCCCAGATGGGGGCTGAAGCTTTCTTT
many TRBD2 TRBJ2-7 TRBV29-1 CSVSVAGLLISSYEQYF TGCAGCGTTTCCGTAGCGGGACTCCTCATTTCCTCCTACGAGCAGTACTTC
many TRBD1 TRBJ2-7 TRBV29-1 CSVENQQGTEQYF TGCAGCGTTGAAAATCAACAGGGGACCGAGCAGTACTTC
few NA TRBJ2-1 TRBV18 CASSPGTGPTEQFF TGTGCCAGCTCACCAGGTACAGGGCCCACGGAGCAGTTCTTC